Listed below are T cell receptor beta chains from one sample, sequenced in a study of metastatic and nonmetastatic thyroid tumors. Using MiXCR, TCRdb reanalyzed the PCR reads. Of some 84,000 clones detected, approximately 9% appear once; the ten largest clones hold 8.8%. The source material was blood. The receptors come from a female donor with papillary thyroid cancer or a benign thyroid nodule (not recorded which). Some clones in this sample may be carry-over from other donors' samples. CDR3s include the opening cysteine and the closing phenylalanine or tryptophan. The order of the fields is D gene, clone size, J gene, V gene, CDR3 protein, CDR3 DNA. D genes are given only for firm matches. Only part of the rows carry a size: once, few, many, or a class if the clone is expanded.

d_gene: -; abundance: -; j_gene: TRBJ1-1; v_gene: TRBV20-1; CDR3aa: CSATGTMATEAFF; CDR3nt: TGCAGTGCTACCGGGACAATGGCAACTGAAGCTTTCTTT
d_gene: TRBD2; abundance: many; j_gene: TRBJ2-3; v_gene: TRBV4-1; CDR3aa: CASSQSGDTDTQYF; CDR3nt: TGCGCCAGCAGCCAAAGCGGGGACACAGATACGCAGTATTTT
d_gene: TRBD1; abundance: few; j_gene: TRBJ1-2; v_gene: TRBV30; CDR3aa: CARSGQGGGYTF; CDR3nt: TGTGCCCGATCTGGACAGGGGGGTGGCTACACCTTC
d_gene: -; abundance: many; j_gene: TRBJ1-6; v_gene: TRBV2; CDR3aa: CASYRAGSPLHF; CDR3nt: TGTGCCAGCTACAGGGCCGGGTCACCCCTCCACTTT
d_gene: TRBD1; abundance: many; j_gene: TRBJ1-5; v_gene: TRBV27; CDR3aa: CASSLMTGGQPQHF; CDR3nt: TGTGCCAGCAGTTTAATGACAGGGGGTCAGCCCCAGCATTTT
d_gene: TRBD2; abundance: many; j_gene: TRBJ2-3; v_gene: TRBV12-5; CDR3aa: CASGSKLAGLDTQYF; CDR3nt: TGTGCTAGTGGTTCGAAACTAGCGGGGTTAGATACGCAGTATTTT
d_gene: TRBD1; abundance: many; j_gene: TRBJ1-3; v_gene: TRBV19; CDR3aa: CASRTEGQGPGNTIYF; CDR3nt: TGTGCCAGTAGGACAGAAGGACAGGGCCCTGGAAACACCATATATTTT
d_gene: TRBD2; abundance: many; j_gene: TRBJ2-7; v_gene: TRBV6-2/TRBV6-3; CDR3aa: CASSHDSSGGYEQYF; CDR3nt: TGTGCCAGCAGTCACGATTCTAGCGGGGGCTACGAGCAGTACTTC
d_gene: TRBD1; abundance: many; j_gene: TRBJ1-2; v_gene: TRBV6-5; CDR3aa: CASSYATGGDGYTF; CDR3nt: TGTGCCAGCAGTTACGCGACAGGGGGGGATGGCTACACCTTC
d_gene: -; abundance: many; j_gene: TRBJ1-1; v_gene: TRBV5-5; CDR3aa: CASTQGAEAFF; CDR3nt: TGTGCCAGCACCCAGGGTGCTGAAGCTTTCTTT
d_gene: -; abundance: many; j_gene: TRBJ2-1; v_gene: TRBV7-9; CDR3aa: CASSLRYGGQSYNEQFF; CDR3nt: TGTGCCAGCAGCTTACGTTACGGGGGCCAATCCTACAATGAGCAGTTCTTC
d_gene: -; abundance: many; j_gene: TRBJ2-4; v_gene: TRBV7-9; CDR3aa: CASSFPQVGAKNIQYF; CDR3nt: TGTGCCAGCAGCTTCCCCCAAGTGGGGGCCAAAAACATTCAGTACTTC
d_gene: -; abundance: many; j_gene: TRBJ1-3; v_gene: TRBV19; CDR3aa: CASGSRNTIYF; CDR3nt: TGTGCCAGCGGGTCGAGAAACACCATATATTTT
d_gene: -; abundance: many; j_gene: TRBJ2-7; v_gene: TRBV6-1; CDR3aa: CASSEGYYEQYF; CDR3nt: TGTGCCAGCAGTGAAGGGTACTACGAGCAGTACTTC
d_gene: -; abundance: -; j_gene: TRBJ2-6; v_gene: TRBV7-3; CDR3aa: CASSPSGANVLTF; CDR3nt: TGTGCCAGCAGCCCGTCTGGGGCCAACGTCCTGACTTTC
d_gene: -; abundance: many; j_gene: TRBJ2-2; v_gene: TRBV7-6; CDR3aa: CASSLGTAMNTGELFF; CDR3nt: TGTGCCAGCAGCTTGGGCACCGCCATGAACACCGGGGAGCTGTTTTTT
d_gene: -; abundance: many; j_gene: TRBJ2-1; v_gene: TRBV5-5; CDR3aa: CASSSRLSTSYNEQFF; CDR3nt: TGTGCCAGCAGCTCCCGGCTTAGCACTTCCTACAATGAGCAGTTCTTC
d_gene: -; abundance: many; j_gene: TRBJ1-6; v_gene: TRBV9; CDR3aa: CASSEGPINSPLHF; CDR3nt: TGTGCCAGCAGCGAGGGACCGATTAATTCACCCCTCCACTTT
d_gene: TRBD2; abundance: many; j_gene: TRBJ2-3; v_gene: TRBV6-1; CDR3aa: CASSEIRTSGGGFTDTQYF; CDR3nt: TGTGCCAGCAGTGAAATTCGGACTAGCGGGGGGGGCTTCACAGATACGCAGTATTTT
d_gene: -; abundance: many; j_gene: TRBJ2-7; v_gene: TRBV5-1; CDR3aa: CASSFSGAHEQYF; CDR3nt: TGCGCCAGCAGCTTCTCGGGGGCGCACGAGCAGTACTTC
d_gene: TRBD2; abundance: many; j_gene: TRBJ2-4; v_gene: TRBV20-1; CDR3aa: CSASLSTSVTKNIQYF; CDR3nt: TGCAGTGCTAGCCTGTCGACTAGCGTGACCAAAAACATTCAGTACTTC
d_gene: -; abundance: many; j_gene: TRBJ2-3; v_gene: TRBV6-1; CDR3aa: CASSEVNWDTQYF; CDR3nt: TGTGCCAGCAGTGAAGTCAACTGGGATACGCAGTATTTT
d_gene: -; abundance: many; j_gene: TRBJ2-7; v_gene: TRBV28; CDR3aa: CASSLDYWDEQYF; CDR3nt: TGTGCCAGCAGTTTAGACTACTGGGACGAGCAGTACTTC
d_gene: -; abundance: -; j_gene: TRBJ2-5; v_gene: TRBV5-5; CDR3aa: CASSISQTQYF; CDR3nt: TGTGCCAGCAGCATTAGCCAGACCCAGTACTTC
d_gene: TRBD2; abundance: many; j_gene: TRBJ2-3; v_gene: TRBV6-1; CDR3aa: CASRLAGGTSTDTQYF; CDR3nt: TGTGCCAGCAGACTAGCGGGGGGAACTAGCACAGATACGCAGTATTTT
d_gene: TRBD1; abundance: many; j_gene: TRBJ2-1; v_gene: TRBV24-1; CDR3aa: CATRGQNNEQFF; CDR3nt: TGTGCCACCAGGGGACAGAACAATGAGCAGTTCTTC
d_gene: TRBD1; abundance: many; j_gene: TRBJ2-3; v_gene: TRBV4-2; CDR3aa: CASSQAGQGSDTQYF; CDR3nt: TGTGCCAGCAGCCAAGCGGGACAGGGGTCAGATACGCAGTATTTT
d_gene: -; abundance: -; j_gene: TRBJ2-2; v_gene: TRBV12-3/TRBV12-4; CDR3aa: CASSKPWGGTTNTGELFF; CDR3nt: TGTGCCAGCAGTAAGCCCTGGGGGGGCACTACGAACACCGGGGAGCTGTTTTTT
d_gene: TRBD1; abundance: many; j_gene: TRBJ1-5; v_gene: TRBV12-3/TRBV12-4; CDR3aa: CASSGGGGAQPQHF; CDR3nt: TGTGCCAGCAGTGGGGGAGGGGGCGCCCAGCCCCAGCATTTT
d_gene: -; abundance: many; j_gene: TRBJ1-5; v_gene: TRBV5-6; CDR3aa: CASSFDRVYSNQPQHF; CDR3nt: TGTGCCAGCAGCTTCGACAGAGTCTATAGCAATCAGCCCCAGCATTTT
d_gene: -; abundance: many; j_gene: TRBJ1-5; v_gene: TRBV19; CDR3aa: CASSIDRDQPQHF; CDR3nt: TGTGCCAGTAGTATAGACAGGGATCAGCCCCAGCATTTT
d_gene: TRBD1; abundance: many; j_gene: TRBJ2-5; v_gene: TRBV7-2; CDR3aa: CASSLGTGDGETQYF; CDR3nt: TGTGCCAGCAGCTTAGGGACAGGGGACGGGGAGACCCAGTACTTC
d_gene: -; abundance: many; j_gene: TRBJ1-1; v_gene: TRBV11-2; CDR3aa: CASSSVRPYTEAFF; CDR3nt: TGTGCCAGCAGCTCAGTTAGGCCTTACACTGAAGCCTTCTTT
d_gene: -; abundance: few; j_gene: TRBJ1-2; v_gene: TRBV7-6; CDR3aa: CASSLVPEIGRDGYTF; CDR3nt: TGTGCCAGCAGCTTAGTCCCTGAGATCGGGAGAGATGGCTACACCTTC
d_gene: TRBD2; abundance: many; j_gene: TRBJ2-2; v_gene: TRBV25-1; CDR3aa: CASLGLAGGELFF; CDR3nt: TGTGCCAGCCTCGGGCTAGCGGGCGGGGAGCTGTTTTTT
d_gene: TRBD1; abundance: many; j_gene: TRBJ2-7; v_gene: TRBV6-1; CDR3aa: CASSVSGQGIYEQYF; CDR3nt: TGTGCCAGCAGCGTCTCGGGACAGGGTATCTACGAGCAGTACTTC
d_gene: -; abundance: few; j_gene: TRBJ2-7; v_gene: TRBV5-4; CDR3aa: CASSLRHSYEQYF; CDR3nt: TGTGCCAGCAGCTTGAGGCACTCCTACGAGCAGTACTTC
d_gene: TRBD1; abundance: many; j_gene: TRBJ1-1; v_gene: TRBV20-1; CDR3aa: CSATGGTEAFF; CDR3nt: TGCAGTGCTACAGGGGGCACTGAAGCTTTCTTT
d_gene: -; abundance: many; j_gene: TRBJ1-4; v_gene: TRBV29-1; CDR3aa: CSARRGANEKLFF; CDR3nt: TGCAGCGCACGGCGGGGGGCTAATGAAAAACTGTTTTTT
d_gene: TRBD1; abundance: many; j_gene: TRBJ1-1; v_gene: TRBV2; CDR3aa: CASISTGAAAEAFF; CDR3nt: TGTGCCAGCATTTCGACAGGGGCGGCCGCTGAAGCTTTCTTT
d_gene: -; abundance: many; j_gene: TRBJ2-2; v_gene: TRBV24-1; CDR3aa: CATSDSQRDPTGELFF; CDR3nt: TGTGCCACCAGTGATTCGCAAAGGGATCCTACCGGGGAGCTGTTTTTT
d_gene: -; abundance: few; j_gene: TRBJ2-5; v_gene: TRBV7-2; CDR3aa: CASSLGPLAETQYF; CDR3nt: TGTGCCAGCAGCTTAGGGCCGTTGGCAGAGACCCAGTACTTC
d_gene: -; abundance: many; j_gene: TRBJ2-3; v_gene: TRBV7-9; CDR3aa: CASSPPSADTQYF; CDR3nt: TGTGCCAGCAGTCCCCCTTCCGCAGATACGCAGTATTTT
d_gene: TRBD1; abundance: many; j_gene: TRBJ1-5; v_gene: TRBV15; CDR3aa: CATSRDQGVILNQPQHF; CDR3nt: TGTGCCACCAGCAGAGATCAGGGGGTTATACTCAATCAGCCCCAGCATTTT
d_gene: TRBD1; abundance: few; j_gene: TRBJ1-1; v_gene: TRBV19; CDR3aa: CASKRGPNEAFF; CDR3nt: TGTGCCAGTAAAAGGGGGCCGAATGAAGCTTTCTTT
d_gene: -; abundance: few; j_gene: TRBJ2-2; v_gene: TRBV12-3/TRBV12-4; CDR3aa: CASSSDGELFF; CDR3nt: TGTGCCAGCAGCTCGGACGGGGAGCTGTTTTTT
d_gene: TRBD2; abundance: -; j_gene: TRBJ2-5; v_gene: TRBV20-1; CDR3aa: CSAPSLDSGRETQYF; CDR3nt: TGCAGTGCTCCTTCCCTGGACAGCGGGAGGGAGACCCAGTACTTC
d_gene: -; abundance: many; j_gene: TRBJ1-2; v_gene: TRBV19; CDR3aa: CASRTESVANYGYTF; CDR3nt: TGTGCCAGTAGGACGGAGAGCGTAGCTAACTATGGCTACACCTTC
d_gene: -; abundance: few; j_gene: TRBJ1-4; v_gene: TRBV19; CDR3aa: CASSRSTTNEKLFF; CDR3nt: TGTGCCAGTAGTAGGAGTACAACTAATGAAAAACTGTTTTTT
d_gene: -; abundance: many; j_gene: TRBJ1-1; v_gene: TRBV12-3/TRBV12-4; CDR3aa: CASCPDVGKNTEAFF; CDR3nt: TGTGCCAGCTGTCCCGACGTTGGGAAGAACACTGAAGCTTTCTTT
d_gene: TRBD2; abundance: -; j_gene: TRBJ2-5; v_gene: TRBV27; CDR3aa: CASSSLGGGWPGLDVETQYF; CDR3nt: TGTGCCAGCAGTTCCCTAGGGGGGGGTTGGCCGGGACTAGACGTCGAGACCCAGTACTTC
d_gene: -; abundance: many; j_gene: TRBJ1-1; v_gene: TRBV19; CDR3aa: CASSIKTGNTEAFF; CDR3nt: TGTGCCAGTAGTATCAAGACAGGGAACACTGAAGCTTTCTTT
d_gene: TRBD2; abundance: many; j_gene: TRBJ2-5; v_gene: TRBV7-3; CDR3aa: CASSLMSGKTQYF; CDR3nt: TGTGCCAGCAGCTTAATGAGCGGGAAGACCCAGTACTTC
d_gene: -; abundance: many; j_gene: TRBJ1-6; v_gene: TRBV6-1; CDR3aa: CASSGDTHSPLHF; CDR3nt: TGTGCCAGCAGTGGGGACACCCATTCACCCCTCCACTTT
d_gene: TRBD1; abundance: few; j_gene: TRBJ2-5; v_gene: TRBV5-1; CDR3aa: CASSTSGQVQETQYF; CDR3nt: TGCGCCAGCAGCACCTCAGGACAGGTCCAAGAGACCCAGTACTTC
d_gene: -; abundance: -; j_gene: TRBJ1-1; v_gene: TRBV12-3/TRBV12-4; CDR3aa: CASSWGLDTEAFF; CDR3nt: TGTGCCAGCAGTTGGGGGCTCGACACTGAAGCTTTCTTT
d_gene: TRBD2; abundance: many; j_gene: TRBJ2-7; v_gene: TRBV19; CDR3aa: CASSRGDASSYEQYF; CDR3nt: TGTGCCAGTAGTCGGGGGGACGCGAGCTCCTACGAGCAGTACTTC
d_gene: -; abundance: many; j_gene: TRBJ1-6; v_gene: TRBV6-1; CDR3aa: CASSEHSRDSPLHF; CDR3nt: TGTGCCAGCAGTGAACACTCCCGGGATTCACCCCTCCACTTT
d_gene: -; abundance: -; j_gene: TRBJ2-7; v_gene: TRBV5-4; CDR3aa: CASSLRELGLHEQYF; CDR3nt: TGTGCCAGCAGCTTGAGGGAGTTAGGGCTCCACGAGCAGTACTTC